The TCR beta chain described here comes from a study of technical replicates of blood from several donors. The V gene end was trimmed by 4 bases and the J gene end by 3 bases; junction bases not matched to a gene: 6. Per the germline V gene, CDR1 is MNHEY and CDR2 is SMNVEV (reference sequence). This CDR3 spans 15 amino acids. Method: immunoSEQ multiplex PCR; TCRdb's copy keeps in-frame clones and lacks some. The sample contains under 95,000 clones, roughly 94% of which appear only once. The receptor was derived from a human donor in good health. Material: T cells isolated from PBMCs. The chain links TRBV27 to TRBJ2-7; 10 bases align to TRBD2. As DNA, the CDR3 is TGTGCCAGCAGTTCTAGCGGGAGTGGAATCTACGAGCAGTACTTC. Encoded protein: CASSSSGSGIYEQYF.